The 10 T cell receptor beta chains listed next were all sequenced from one sample in a study of T cell repertoires in cytomegalovirus infection. Their recognized antigens are unknown. In TCRdb, the reads were re-called with MiXCR into one record per CDR3 protein. The top ten clones hold about a sixth of a sample with just under 500,000 distinct CDR3 sequences, 30% to 40% of them seen once. Sequenced here: cultured PBMCs, sampled from culture after CMV antigen stimulation. The origin of the receptors is a human donor in good health (CMV status not recorded). Some clones in this sample may be carry-over from other donors' samples.

The sample holds a few counts of this clonotype. This chain links TRBV7-9 with TRBJ2-1; TRBD2 agrees at 10 bases. CDR1 SEHNR and CDR2 FQNEAQ come from the germline V gene (reference sequence). The CDR3 covers 13 residues. Germline trimming cut 4 bases from V and 9 bases from J; bases unmatched to any gene: 3. The DNA for the CDR3 is TGTGCCAGCAGCTGGGGACTAGCGAGTGAGCAGTTCTTC. It codes for CASSWGLASEQFF.

This clonotype was counted a few times. This chain connects TRBV10-3 to TRBJ2-7; TRBD2 matches at 11 bases. This CDR3 is 15 amino acids long. V dropped 6 bases and J dropped 2; count of bases not matched to a gene: 6. The germline V gene has CDR1 ENHRY and CDR2 SYGVKD. Here the CDR3 DNA reads TGTGCCATCAGACCTGGGACTAGCGGCACCTACGAGCAGTACTTC. It yields the protein CAIRPGTSGTYEQYF.

This chain joins TRBV6-2 or TRBV6-3 and TRBJ2-1; 7 nucleotides line up with TRBD2. The CDR3 contains 13 residues. The ends lost 5 bases at V and 10 bases at J; junction bases unmatched: 8. Germline-derived CDR1 and CDR2 are MNHEY and SVGEGT. The CDR3 region has the DNA TGTGCCAGCAGTCAACTGACTAGCCGGGAGCAGTTCTTC. Residues: CASSQLTSREQFF.

In this sample, this clonotype turned up many times. This chain joins TRBV7-2 and TRBJ2-3; a possible D gene is TRBD2 (5 bases). The CDR3 runs 15 residues. With 4 bases removed from V and 1 base from J, the gap between germline ends came to 12 bases. The V gene's germline CDR1 is SGHTA and CDR2 FQGNSA. The CDR3 bases are TGTGCCAGCAGCTCAGAGGGCGGCCGCACAGATACGCAGTATTTT. Amino acids: CASSSEGGRTDTQYF.

This clonotype has a handful of counts. The DNA of the CDR3 is TGTGCCAGCAGGAACCGTGGGGCCGGCGCAGATACGCAGTATTTT. Translation gives CASRNRGAGADTQYF. V gene TRBV6-1 combines with J gene TRBJ2-3, with D possibly matching TRBD1 (5 bases). Germline CDR1 and CDR2: MNHNS and SASEGT. CDR3 length: 15 residues. V was cut by 6 bases and J by 4 bases, with 17 bases left in between.

This clonotype was seen just once. The V and J genes are TRBV7-6 and TRBJ1-1, with 7 bases matching TRBD1. With 5 bases clipped from V and 1 base from J, the junction kept 13 bases outside the gene matches. The CDR3 is 17 amino acids. The germline CDR1 and CDR2 sequences are SGHVS and FNYEAQ. CDR3: CASSIRRTGLENTEAFF. In DNA, the CDR3 is TGTGCCAGCAGCATACGGCGGACAGGCTTGGAGAACACTGAAGCTTTCTTT.

This clonotype was found many times. The chain has TRBV7-3 and TRBJ1-1; 8 positions match TRBD1. Germline loops: CDR1 SGHTA, CDR2 FQGTGA. With 4 bases clipped from V and 3 bases from J, the junction kept 10 bases outside the gene matches. The CDR3 consists of 16 residues. DNA for the CDR3: TGTGCCAGCAGCTCAGGACAGGGCGTGTTGGACACTGAAGCTTTCTTT. It specifies CASSSGQGVLDTEAFF.

The rearrangement joins TRBV6-1 to TRBJ1-5; 8 bases fit TRBD1. Trimming at V came to 5 bases and at J to 4 bases, leaving 7 bases not matched to a gene. Per germline, CDR1 MNHNS and CDR2 SASEGT. The CDR3 is 15 amino acids. CDR3 nucleotides: TGTGCCAGCAGTTTCGGACAGGGAGAAAATCAGCCCCAGCATTTT. Its protein is CASSFGQGENQPQHF.

The CDR3 sequence is CASSYSRTGHFYGYTF. CDR3 DNA sequence: TGTGCCAGCAGTTATTCCAGGACAGGGCATTTCTATGGCTACACCTTC. The V gene is TRBV6-5, the J gene TRBJ1-2, with 8 nucleotides matching TRBD1. CDR1 and CDR2 (germline): MNHEY, SVGAGI. J gave up 4 bases and V 3 bases, and 10 bases lay outside the gene matches. This CDR3 is 16 amino acids long.

The V and J genes are TRBV5-5 and TRBJ1-5; D unclear. The germline V and J ends were trimmed by 0 bases and 0 bases, with 7 bases remaining between them. Per germline, CDR1 SGHKS and CDR2 YYEKEE (reference sequence). The CDR3 consists of 15 residues. This CDR3 reads CASSLVPASNQPQHF. The CDR3 region has the DNA TGTGCCAGCAGCTTGGTGCCGGCTAGCAATCAGCCCCAGCATTTT.